The TCR beta chain described here comes from a study of shared clonotypes between healthy human individuals. The CDR3 spans 16 residues. The V end was cut by 4 bases, the J end by 10 bases, with 21 bases between. Germline V lookup: CDR1 SGHTS, CDR2 YDEGEE. Profiling relied on immunoSEQ multiplex PCR, and the TCRdb table lists in-frame clones only, not all of them. Among about 490,000 clones, 76% were seen once, and the ten largest hold approximately 12%. This clonotype was sampled from a woman between 35 and 50 years old in good health. Some clones in this sample may be carry-over from other donors' samples. The sample was PBMCs. This chain links TRBV5-8 with TRBJ1-6, with a weak D call TRBD1 (6 bases). The CDR3 DNA follows: TGTGCCAGCAGCGCCCGAGGGGGGAGAGCTTACTCACCCCTCCACTTT. Translation gives CASSARGGRAYSPLHF. The full variable domain, rest sourced from reference TRBV5-8 and TRBJ1-6, is EAGVTQSPTHLIKTRGQQATLRCSPISGHTSVYWYQQALGLGLQFLLWYDEGEERNRGNFPPRFSGRQFPNYSSELNVNALELEDSALYLCASSARGGRAYSPLHFGNGTRLTVT.